Below are 14 T cell receptor beta chains sequenced from a single sample in a study of control samples from healthy donors and cancer patients. Measured with immunoSEQ multiplex PCR; TCRdb has only the in-frame clones, and not every one. The sample lists roughly 95,000 clones, 80% to 95% occurring once. Sequencing was carried out using blood. The receptors were gathered from a human donor in good health. The donor label of this sample is uncertain.

This clone was seen once. The chain employs TRBV10-1 and TRBJ1-5, with TRBD1 matching over 9 bases. Trimming cost V 6 bases and J 7 bases; bases outside gene matches: 7. The V gene's germline CDR1 is WNHNN and CDR2 SYGVQD (reference sequence). The CDR3 length is 14 residues. CDR3 bases: TGCGCCAGCAGGGGGGACAGGGTGGGCCAGCCCCAGCATTTT. It specifies CASRGDRVGQPQHF.

The chain is built from TRBV5-1 and TRBJ1-1; D may be TRBD1 (5 bases). CDR3 length: 17 amino acids. The germline gives CDR1 SGHRS, CDR2 YFSETQ. V dropped 3 bases and J dropped 0 bases, with 18 bases sitting between them. The CDR3 loop reads CASSSGFREILNTEAFF. The CDR3 coding sequence is TGCGCCAGCAGCTCGGGATTCAGGGAAATATTGAACACTGAAGCTTTCTTT.

The V gene is TRBV5-4, the J gene TRBJ2-5; D remains ambiguous. Germline CDR1 and CDR2: SGHNT and YYREEE (reference sequence). The CDR3 extends over 15 amino acids. Trimming cost V 0 bases and J 2 bases, with 11 bases left between them. The CDR3 spells CASSLEVGPQETQYF. CDR3 DNA sequence: TGTGCCAGCAGCTTGGAAGTAGGGCCTCAAGAGACCCAGTACTTC.

This clone appeared once. The chain uses TRBV3-1 (or the pseudogene TRBV3-2) and TRBJ1-1; unclear D gene. Trimming removed 1 base at V and 1 base at J, with 13 bases between. The germline CDR1 and CDR2 sequences are LGHDT and YNNKEL (reference sequence). This CDR3 spans 16 amino acids. Here the CDR3 DNA reads TGTGCCAGCAGCCAAGTTGCCGGGCAAACGAACACTGAAGCTTTCTTT. Its protein product is CASSQVAGQTNTEAFF.

The chain couples TRBV7-3 to TRBJ2-2, with D perhaps TRBD1 (6 bases). Trimming shortened V by 3 bases and J by 2 bases, and 10 bases separated the two germline ends. Germline V gene sequence: CDR1 SGHTA, CDR2 FQGTGA. The length of the CDR3 is 15 residues. This chain's CDR3 is CASSLGRGNTGELFF. The CDR3 DNA is TGTGCCAGCAGCTTGGGCAGGGGAAACACCGGGGAGCTGTTTTTT.

V gene TRBV4-3 combines with J gene TRBJ2-1; 11 bases are a match to TRBD2. CDR1 LGHNA and CDR2 YSLEER come from the germline V gene. The CDR3 extends over 17 amino acids. J lost 4 bases, V lost 1 base, and 6 bases had no gene match. The CDR3, as DNA: TGCGCCAGCAGCCAAGCAAGACTAGCGGGGATATACAATGAGCAGTTCTTC. Its protein is CASSQARLAGIYNEQFF.

The chain employs TRBV28 and TRBJ1-4, with D possibly being TRBD1 (5 bases). The CDR3 extends over 15 amino acids. With 4 bases removed from V and 5 bases from J, the gap between germline ends came to 14 bases. Germline lookup yields CDR1 MDHEN and CDR2 SYDVKM. The DNA for the CDR3 is TGTGCCAGCAGTTCAGGTTCAGGGTTGAATGAAAAACTGTTTTTT. It encodes CASSSGSGLNEKLFF.

The chain has TRBV7-2 and TRBJ2-2, with a weak D call TRBD2 (6 bases). The CDR3 sequence is 15 residues long. Per germline, CDR1 SGHTA and CDR2 FQGNSA. Trimming took 2 bases from V and 4 from J, leaving 11 bases between them. The CDR3, as DNA: TGTGCCAGCAGCTTATACGGGGGTAGCACCGGGGAGCTGTTTTTT. Translating it yields CASSLYGGSTGELFF.

J is TRBJ2-3 and V is TRBV5-1, with 8 bases lining up with TRBD2. The CDR3 runs to 16 residues. Looked up from germline, CDR1 is SGHRS and CDR2 is YFSETQ. J gave up 0 bases and V 4 bases, and 7 bases lay outside the gene matches. The CDR3 DNA reads as TGCGCCAGCAGCGACGGAGCGGGGGCCAGCACAGATACGCAGTATTTT. This encodes CASSDGAGASTDTQYF.

This chain uses TRBV2 with TRBJ2-7; D possibly corresponds to TRBD1 (5 bases). CDR1 and CDR2 (germline): SNHLY, FYNNEI. This CDR3 is built from 14 residues. Trimming left V 3 bases short and J 0 bases short, with 9 bases between. CDR3 sequence: CASSEGRVSYEQYF. The CDR3 bases are TGTGCCAGCAGTGAGGGCAGGGTCTCCTACGAGCAGTACTTC.

V is TRBV2 and J is TRBJ1-2; D gene ambiguous. The ends were cut back, 11 bases at V and 5 bases at J, with 24 bases in the middle. CDR1 is SNHLY and CDR2 is FYNNEI in the germline V gene. CDR3 length: 15 residues. CDR3 sequence reads: CAGFSQDRFGYGYTF. The CDR3 DNA follows: TGTGCCGGATTTTCTCAGGACCGATTTGGATATGGCTACACCTTC.

The chain combines TRBV6-2 or TRBV6-3 with TRBJ2-1; 10 bases are shared with TRBD1. The CDR3 consists of 15 residues. The germline V gene encodes CDR1 MNHEY and CDR2 SVGEGT. Germline trimming cut 2 bases from V and 9 bases from J; bases unmatched to any gene: 7. CDR3 region: CASSYGTGVSGEQFF. For the CDR3, the DNA is TGTGCCAGCAGTTACGGGACAGGGGTGAGTGGTGAGCAGTTCTTC.

The chain carries TRBV25-1 and TRBJ2-7; 7 positions agree with TRBD1. The CDR3 is made up of 15 amino acids. Germline assignment: CDR1 MGHDK and CDR2 SYGVNS. The trim removed 3 bases at V and 2 bases at J, leaving 7 bases unmatched. The CDR3 nucleotides are TGTGCCAGCAGTGACACGGACAGGACACCCTACGAGCAGTACTTC. The encoded protein is CASSDTDRTPYEQYF.

In its sample, this clone was seen once. The J gene is TRBJ2-5, the V gene TRBV14; D call uncertain. This CDR3 comprises 12 residues. Germline values: CDR1 SGHDN, CDR2 FVKESK. Trimming took 1 base from V and 5 from J, leaving 5 bases between them. The CDR3 DNA reads TGTGCCAGCAGCCAAGTTCATGAGACCCAGTACTTC. Amino acid sequence: CASSQVHETQYF. The full variable domain, completed using reference TRBV14 and TRBJ2-5, is EAGVTQFPSHSVIEKGQTVTLRCDPISGHDNLYWYRRVMGKEIKFLLHFVKESKQDESGMPNNRFLAERTGGTYSTLKVQPAELEDSGVYFCASSQVHETQYFGPGTRLLVL.